This is a list of T cell receptor beta chains from one sample in a study of blood T cell repertoires in COVID-19. The protocol was immunoSEQ multiplex PCR, while the TCRdb copy is restricted to in-frame clones and leaves out a portion. Of about 26,000 clones in the sample, roughly 88% are singletons; the top ten hold around 7.6%. Material for sequencing was peripheral blood. The receptors here all came from a human donor in a cohort sampled during active COVID-19. CDR3s include the opening cysteine and the closing phenylalanine or tryptophan.

j_call cdr3_length v_call cdr3_aa
TRBJ1-2 16 TRBV6-5 CASSYAREGANYGYTF
TRBJ2-7 15 TRBV5-1 CASSLVPVSSYEQYF
TRBJ1-2 14 TRBV6-1 CASSEAQVGYGYTF
TRBJ1-2 13 TRBV29-1 CSAAAGTGYGYTF
TRBJ2-3 14 TRBV5-3 CARSLWGRRDTQYF
TRBJ2-2 15 TRBV15 CATSRDRGNTGELFF
TRBJ2-5 13 TRBV7-2 CASSFRREETQYF
TRBJ2-3 15 TRBV19 CASSRSGPLTDTQYF
TRBJ2-1 16 TRBV5-1 CASSRGVERSYNEQFF
TRBJ2-2 14 TRBV27 CASSLSWATGELFF
TRBJ1-2 13 TRBV3-1/TRBV3-2 CASSPRQDYGYTF
TRBJ2-2 15 TRBV6-4 CASSPTRWGAGELFF
TRBJ2-7 14 TRBV3-1/TRBV3-2 CASSLGLGPYEQYF
TRBJ1-5 15 TRBV2 CASSPGQTKDQPQHF
TRBJ2-6 13 TRBV6-5 CASLLSGANVLTF
TRBJ1-4 16 TRBV4-1 CASSSGQGATNEKLFF
TRBJ2-1 15 TRBV9 CASSEIGLAYNEQFF
TRBJ1-5 17 TRBV5-5 CASSPTLDSKATQPQHF
TRBJ1-4 16 TRBV19 CASSIGGRGGGEKLFF
TRBJ2-5 14 TRBV2 CASKGLAGPETQYF
TRBJ2-5 14 TRBV3-1/TRBV3-2 CASSPRGYQETQYF
TRBJ2-2 14 TRBV6-6 CASSRTGPTGELFF
TRBJ2-7 15 TRBV2 CASTSGGSRSYEQYF
TRBJ2-2 12 TRBV29-1 CSVDTNTGELFF
TRBJ1-2 13 TRBV6-4 CASSFDRYYGYTF
TRBJ2-2 16 TRBV5-1 CASSSSSGTNTGELFF
TRBJ2-7 19 TRBV5-5 CASSLAPLRGSESSYEQYF
TRBJ2-2 15 TRBV3-1/TRBV3-2 CASSQDEGNTGELFF
TRBJ2-3 17 TRBV4-1 CASSQVIGTSGSDTQYF
TRBJ1-6 16 TRBV3-1/TRBV3-2 CASSQDGGQGNSPLHF
TRBJ2-2 13 TRBV11-3 CASTTGGTGELFF
TRBJ1-6 15 TRBV6-5 CASREPAGLHSPLHF
TRBJ2-7 14 TRBV27 CASSFRDTATKQYF
TRBJ2-1 15 TRBV21-1 CARPQGLAGEGEQFF
TRBJ2-3 13 TRBV5-8 CASSPLAPDTQYF
TRBJ1-1 12 TRBV5-6 CASSLGYREAFF
TRBJ2-7 15 TRBV3-1/TRBV3-2 CASSQWGQGLYEQYF
TRBJ1-1 13 TRBV27 CASSLTGRPEAFF
TRBJ2-5 18 TRBV5-4 CASSTGLAGGPYQETQYF
TRBJ1-1 13 TRBV9 CASSVELNTEAFF
TRBJ1-2 14 TRBV7-2 CASSAETGIYGYTF
TRBJ2-3 14 TRBV20-1 CSASWREGTDTQYF
TRBJ2-7 13 TRBV4-2 CASSQVGTYEQYF
TRBJ2-3 14 TRBV19 CASRPAGGGDTQYF
TRBJ2-7 14 TRBV2 CASRWGGASYEQYF
TRBJ1-1 13 TRBV12-3/TRBV12-4 CASESMGARVAFF
TRBJ2-3 13 TRBV2 CASIAAGLDTQYF
TRBJ1-3 15 TRBV14 CASSRRESSGNTIYF
TRBJ2-6 14 TRBV5-1 CASSTGSGANVLTF
TRBJ2-7 18 TRBV7-9 CASSTGTGGNPSSYEQYF
TRBJ1-2 14 TRBV11-2 CASTPSAGQAGYTF
TRBJ1-2 15 TRBV14 CASSQAGTGTYGYTF
TRBJ1-4 16 TRBV15 CATSRDLQATNEKLFF
TRBJ2-5 13 TRBV20-1 CSASLGGRETQYF
TRBJ2-3 12 TRBV7-2 CASSPGTGQQYF
TRBJ2-3 11 TRBV29-1 CSVDRGDTQYF
TRBJ2-7 12 TRBV24-1 CATGGDNYEQYF
TRBJ1-2 14 TRBV5-6 CASSVGQGVGGYTF
TRBJ2-3 16 TRBV6-2/TRBV6-3 CASSYSNFSPTDTQYF